This T cell receptor (beta chain) was obtained from a study of CD8+CD57+ T cells in acquired aplastic anemia. Sequenced patients had shown CD8+CD57+ cell expansion by flow cytometry. Investigators profiled TCR beta VDJ and CDR3 from genomic DNA template. Via MiXCR, TCRdb re-called the reads, giving one row per CDR3 protein. The repertoire consists of about 120,000 distinct CDR3 sequences, with 50% to 60% occurring once and the leading ten covering 25% to 35%. CDR1 SGHRS and CDR2 YFSETQ come from the germline V gene. The CDR3 totals 14 residues. Germline trimming cut 0 bases from V and 5 bases from J; bases unmatched to any gene: 4. As to this clonotype: Without the conserved terminal phenylalanine or tryptophan, this CDR3 likely stems from a read error.

Material for sequencing was sorted CD4+, CD8+, or CD8+CD57+ T cells (not recorded which) from PBMCs. The V and J genes are TRBV5-1 and TRBJ2-5; TRBD1 aligns across 7 bases. This sequence originates from a human donor with aplastic anemia. CDR3 sequence: CASSLDRGGETQYS. The CDR3 coding sequence is TGCGCCAGCAGCTTGGACAGGGGTGGGGAGACCCAGTACTCC.